This is a list of T cell receptor beta chains from one sample in a study of identical twins. TCRdb called the 5' RACE reads again in MiXCR, with one record for every CDR3 protein. The sample includes roughly 710,000 distinct CDR3 sequences, approximately 6.1% seen only once; the top ten take approximately 1.6%. The sequencing input was naive T cells sorted from blood. All receptors come from a man between 18 and 35 years old in good health. Both conserved end residues are part of each CDR3. D genes are given only for firm matches. The size entry is marked missing in some rows and otherwise reads once, few, many or a size class.

size: few; J: TRBJ2-7; D: TRBD2; V: TRBV5-5; CDR3: CASSLRSSLAGGGYEQYF; DNA: TGTGCCAGCAGCTTGAGATCTTCATTGGCGGGAGGGGGCTACGAGCAGTACTTC
size: .; J: TRBJ2-5; D: .; V: TRBV20-1; CDR3: CSASWGGETQYF; DNA: TGCAGTGCATCATGGGGTGGAGAGACCCAGTACTTC
size: few; J: TRBJ2-7; D: TRBD2; V: TRBV10-3; CDR3: CAITGREGWEQYF; DNA: TGTGCCATCACAGGGCGGGAGGGTTGGGAGCAGTACTTC
size: many; J: TRBJ1-2; D: TRBD1; V: TRBV12-3/TRBV12-4; CDR3: CASSPDRVSAGYTF; DNA: TGTGCCAGCAGTCCGGACAGGGTTTCGGCTGGCTACACCTTC
size: many; J: TRBJ2-2; D: .; V: TRBV12-3/TRBV12-4; CDR3: CASSWIGAANTGELFF; DNA: TGTGCCAGCAGTTGGATCGGGGCCGCGAACACCGGGGAGCTGTTTTTT
size: .; J: TRBJ2-7; D: .; V: TRBV7-2; CDR3: CASSLAKTGSYEQYF; DNA: TGTGCCAGCAGCTTAGCAAAAACAGGCTCCTACGAGCAGTACTTC
size: .; J: TRBJ2-7; D: .; V: TRBV4-2; CDR3: CASSQVQGDYEQYF; DNA: TGTGCCAGCAGCCAAGTACAGGGAGACTACGAGCAGTACTTC
size: few; J: TRBJ2-6; D: .; V: TRBV5-1; CDR3: CATAVLSSGANVLTF; DNA: TGCGCCACCGCGGTACTTAGCTCTGGGGCCAACGTCCTGACTTTC
size: many; J: TRBJ1-6; D: .; V: TRBV29-1; CDR3: CSVRPSTDPSSPLHF; DNA: TGCAGCGTTCGCCCCAGTACAGATCCATCTTCACCCCTCCACTTT
size: many; J: TRBJ2-1; D: .; V: TRBV7-9; CDR3: CASSLAAQNYNEQFF; DNA: TGTGCCAGCAGCTTAGCGGCACAGAACTACAATGAGCAGTTCTTC
size: .; J: TRBJ2-5; D: TRBD1; V: TRBV18; CDR3: CASSSSRGLGETQYF; DNA: TGTGCCAGCTCGTCGAGCAGGGGGCTCGGGGAGACCCAGTACTTC
size: few; J: TRBJ2-1; D: TRBD2; V: TRBV3-1; CDR3: CASSWTSGTYNEQFF; DNA: TGTGCCAGCAGCTGGACTAGCGGAACCTACAATGAGCAGTTCTTC
size: many; J: TRBJ2-4; D: TRBD1; V: TRBV20-1; CDR3: CSAQDRGLIAKNIQYF; DNA: TGCAGTGCACAAGACAGGGGGCTAATAGCCAAAAACATTCAGTACTTC
size: .; J: TRBJ2-1; D: TRBD1; V: TRBV6-1; CDR3: CASSPTTDRNNEQFF; DNA: TGTGCCAGCAGTCCAACAACGGACAGGAACAATGAGCAGTTCTTC
size: few; J: TRBJ2-1; D: .; V: TRBV14; CDR3: CASSQDVAGYNEQFF; DNA: TGTGCCAGCAGCCAAGATGTGGCTGGTTACAATGAGCAGTTCTTC
size: many; J: TRBJ2-5; D: .; V: TRBV20-1; CDR3: CSASWTAKETQYF; DNA: TGCAGTGCTAGTTGGACCGCGAAAGAGACCCAGTACTTC
size: many; J: TRBJ2-4; D: TRBD2; V: TRBV25-1; CDR3: CASSELAGPKNIQYF; DNA: TGTGCCAGCAGTGAGTTAGCGGGACCCAAAAACATTCAGTACTTC
size: many; J: TRBJ2-4; D: .; V: TRBV5-1; CDR3: CASSFEGPKNIQYF; DNA: TGCGCCAGCAGCTTTGAGGGACCCAAAAACATTCAGTACTTC
size: many; J: TRBJ2-4; D: .; V: TRBV12-3/TRBV12-4; CDR3: CASSPETLAKNIQYF; DNA: TGTGCCAGCAGTCCCGAGACACTAGCCAAAAACATTCAGTACTTC
size: .; J: TRBJ2-5; D: .; V: TRBV7-9; CDR3: CATPTGFQETQYF; DNA: TGTGCCACCCCCACAGGATTTCAAGAGACCCAGTACTTC
size: few; J: TRBJ2-1; D: .; V: TRBV6-5; CDR3: CASSWAGPHNEQFF; DNA: TGTGCCAGCAGTTGGGCAGGGCCACACAATGAGCAGTTCTTC